This T cell receptor (beta chain) is drawn from a study of T cell changes during pregnancy in multiple sclerosis. There are 12 residues in the CDR3. V was trimmed by 4 bases and J by 2 bases, leaving 6 bases between them. Germline CDR1 MNHNS, CDR2 SASEGT. Libraries were prepared by immunoSEQ multiplex PCR; TCRdb keeps only in-frame clonotypes and omits some of them. This table has 35,000 to 50,000 clones, approximately 92% appearing once. The TCR comes from a female donor with multiple sclerosis, enrolled in a pregnancy study. The chain employs TRBV6-1 and TRBJ2-7, with D unclear. The sequencing here drew on CD4+ T cells from peripheral blood mononuclear cells, taken in the first trimester of pregnancy. As DNA, the CDR3 is TGTGCCAGCAGTGCGGTGACCTACGAGCAGTACTTC. Its translation is CASSAVTYEQYF.